Below are 20 T cell receptor beta chains sequenced from a single sample in a study of T cell responses to AZD1222 COVID-19 vaccine. TCRdb's table, derived via immunoSEQ multiplex PCR, lists solely in-frame clones and lacks some. The profile shows around 99,000 clones, about 92% of them singletons. This material consisted of peripheral blood, taken on day 0 of AZD1222 vaccination. These receptors originate from an adult in good health.

The V and J genes are TRBV3-1 (or the pseudogene TRBV3-2) and TRBJ2-4, with D unclear. Germline V gives CDR1 LGHDT, CDR2 YNNKEL (reference sequence). Trimming pared 0 bases from V and 0 bases from J, leaving 21 bases between. This CDR3 comprises 20 residues. The CDR3 bases are TGTGCCAGCAGCCAAGATCTGATATCGGGCCTATCTCTAGCCAAAAACATTCAGTACTTC. It codes for CASSQDLISGLSLAKNIQYF.

The chain combines TRBV27 with TRBJ1-5; D not certain. This CDR3 has 11 residues. Germline assignment: CDR1 MNHEY and CDR2 SMNVEV (reference sequence). The V and J ends lost 8 bases and 3 bases respectively, with 5 bases between them. CDR3 amino acids: CASPSNQPQHF. The CDR3 DNA is TGTGCCAGCCCTTCCAATCAGCCCCAGCATTTT.

The V gene is TRBV14, the J gene TRBJ2-1, with 8 bases aligning to TRBD2. After removal of 0 bases from V and 2 bases from J, the junction contained 15 bases not matched to a gene. The length of the CDR3 is 20 residues. Germline lookup yields CDR1 SGHDN and CDR2 FVKESK. The DNA of the CDR3 is TGTGCCAGCAGCCAAGATCAGCGGGCAGGGCGGCGGGGGGCCTACAATGAGCAGTTCTTC. Translation: CASSQDQRAGRRGAYNEQFF.

Worth noting for this clone: This sample includes further DNA sequences coding for the same CDR3. The CDR3 sequence is CASSLQGDTEAFF. CDR3 DNA sequence: TGTGCCAGCAGTTTACAGGGGGACACTGAAGCTTTCTTT. The rearrangement uses TRBV12-3 or TRBV12-4 and TRBJ1-1; 7 bases fit TRBD1. V gave up 2 bases and J gave up 3 bases; unmatched junction bases: 0. This CDR3 spans 13 amino acids.

The CDR3 coding sequence is TGTGCCAGCAGTGCCGGGAGTAGCAATCAGCCCCAGCATTTT. This sequence encodes CASSAGSSNQPQHF. The rearrangement links TRBV27 to TRBJ1-5; D is undetermined. The V end was cut by 5 bases, the J end by 0 bases, with 8 bases between. Germline CDR1 is MNHEY and CDR2 is SMNVEV (reference sequence). CDR3 length: 14 amino acids.

CDR3 bases: TGTGCCAGCAGATCTGGACAGGGGTTCGTCGGTGGCTACACCTTC. The encoded protein is CASRSGQGFVGGYTF. The V call is TRBV6-5, the J call TRBJ1-2; 9 nucleotides align to TRBD1. Losses at the gene ends were 6 bases for V and 7 bases for J; bases not matched to a gene: 12. This CDR3 has 15 residues. CDR1 and CDR2 (germline): MNHEY, SVGAGI.

This chain links TRBV11-2 with TRBJ1-1; perhaps TRBD1 as D (5 bases). In germline, CDR1 is SGHAT, CDR2 FQNNGV. V was pared by 0 bases and J by 0 bases, with 11 bases between. The CDR3 loop spans 16 amino acids. As DNA, the CDR3 is TGTGCCAGCAGCTTAGATCCGGGACGGATGAACACTGAAGCTTTCTTT. This translates into CASSLDPGRMNTEAFF.

V and J are TRBV6-5 and TRBJ1-2; 8 nucleotides match TRBD1. This CDR3 region has 15 residues. The trim removed 10 bases at V and 5 bases at J, leaving 15 bases unmatched. CDR1 and CDR2 from the germline V gene are MNHEY and SVGAGI. The CDR3 nucleotides are TGTGCCACAAGGGACAGGCCATTAGCCTTATATGGCTACACCTTC. It encodes CATRDRPLALYGYTF.

J is TRBJ2-3 and V is TRBV5-4; D could derive from TRBD1 or TRBD2 (6 bases each). Germline V gene lookup returns CDR1 SGHNT and CDR2 YYREEE (reference sequence). Trimming cost V 0 bases and J 5 bases, with 19 bases left between them. The CDR3 has 17 residues. The CDR3 here is CASSLGGASVSVDTQYF. In DNA form, the CDR3 reads TGTGCCAGCAGCTTGGGGGGGGCTAGCGTTTCCGTAGATACGCAGTATTTT.

The J gene is TRBJ2-1, the V gene TRBV12-3 or TRBV12-4; D possibly matches TRBD1 or TRBD2 (6 bases each). The CDR3 runs 13 residues. The ends were cut back, 7 bases at V and 4 bases at J, with 11 bases in the middle. CDR3 protein: CASTGARYNEQFF. In DNA, the CDR3 is TGTGCCAGCACGGGGGCTAGGTACAATGAGCAGTTCTTC.

The chain uses TRBV2 and TRBJ2-5; 8 bases are a match to TRBD2. Looked up from germline, CDR1 is SNHLY and CDR2 is FYNNEI. The junction had 10 bases not matched to a gene; V was cut back by 6 bases and J by 7 bases. This CDR3 spans 14 amino acids. The CDR3 bases are TGTGCCAGCAGCCGAACCGCGGGGGGTGGGACCCAGTACTTC. Encoded protein: CASSRTAGGGTQYF.

The J gene is TRBJ2-1, the V gene TRBV7-9, with 8 bases lining up with TRBD1. Germline-derived CDR1 and CDR2 are SEHNR and FQNEAQ (reference sequence). The junction had 14 bases not matched to a gene; V was cut back by 7 bases and J by 0 bases. This CDR3 contains 18 residues. The CDR3 reads CASMVQGAFSSSYNEQFF. CDR3 coding DNA: TGTGCCAGCATGGTCCAGGGGGCCTTCTCTAGCTCCTACAATGAGCAGTTCTTC.

V is TRBV2 and J is TRBJ1-5, with D unclear. Trimming stripped 7 bases from V and 3 bases from J, with 16 bases between. Germline CDR1 SNHLY, CDR2 FYNNEI. The CDR3 extends over 15 amino acids. The DNA for the CDR3 is TGTGCCAGCAATTCCAATGGTGGGATCAATCAGCCCCAGCATTTT. Residues: CASNSNGGINQPQHF.

The rearrangement joins TRBV10-3 to TRBJ2-3; D is perhaps TRBD2 (6 bases). The CDR3 is 14 amino acids. V lost 7 bases and J 1 base, leaving 12 bases between the germline ends. Germline CDR1 is ENHRY and CDR2 is SYGVKD. The CDR3 loop reads CAITPTGGTDTQYF. The CDR3 nucleotides read TGTGCCATCACACCGACGGGAGGCACAGATACGCAGTATTTT.

The chain is built from TRBV6-5 and TRBJ2-2; D unresolved. The CDR3 length is 15 residues. Trimming left V 6 bases short and J 0 bases short, with 11 bases between. Germline values: CDR1 MNHEY, CDR2 SVGAGI. This chain's CDR3 is CASRGRNANTGELFF. DNA of the CDR3: TGTGCCAGCAGGGGCAGGAACGCGAACACCGGGGAGCTGTTTTTT.

The chain recombines TRBV9 with TRBJ2-1, with 7 positions matching TRBD2. Trimming at V came to 9 bases and at J to 1 base, leaving 10 bases not matched to a gene. Germline lookup yields CDR1 SGDLS and CDR2 YYNGEE. CDR3 length: 15 amino acids. CDR3: CAIKVPGLSYNEQFF. CDR3 bases: TGTGCCATCAAAGTACCGGGACTATCCTACAATGAGCAGTTCTTC.

V usage is TRBV6-5 and J usage is TRBJ1-2; D possibly corresponds to TRBD1 (5 bases). Germline values: CDR1 MNHEY, CDR2 SVGAGI. The CDR3 is 15 residues long. Trimming took off 6 bases at V and 4 bases at J, with 18 bases between the two ends. The CDR3 loop reads CASSPIGGSAYGYTF. The CDR3 coding sequence is TGTGCCAGCAGCCCCATCGGGGGGTCGGCCTATGGCTACACCTTC.

This chain links TRBV30 with TRBJ1-4, with a possible D match to TRBD1 (6 bases). The CDR3 has 14 amino acids. The V and J ends lost 3 bases and 0 bases respectively, with 8 bases between them. Germline values: CDR1 GTSNPN, CDR2 SVGIG (reference sequence). CDR3 sequence (DNA): TGTGCCTGGAGGCGGACAGCAACTAATGAAAAACTGTTTTTT. It codes for CAWRRTATNEKLFF.

The chain recombines TRBV28 with TRBJ2-7, with 13 bases that match TRBD2. CDR3 size: 16 residues. V was pared by 4 bases and J by 12 bases, with 15 bases of the junction left unmatched. CDR1 MDHEN and CDR2 SYDVKM come from the germline V gene. The CDR3 coding sequence is TGTGCCAGCAGTTCCTGGTCGGGGACTAGCGGGAAGCTGGGGTACTTC. It codes for CASSSWSGTSGKLGYF.

The gene calls are TRBV19 and TRBJ2-7; TRBD2 aligns across 7 bases. V shed 5 bases and J 3 bases; nucleotides not matched to a gene: 10. The CDR3 sequence is 15 residues long. Germline V gene lookup returns CDR1 LNHDA and CDR2 SQIVND (reference sequence). The CDR3 DNA follows: TGTGCCAGTAGTTCTGGGGGAGGGAATAACTACGAGCAGTACTTC. Translated, it gives CASSSGGGNNYEQYF.